This T cell receptor beta chain was captured by sequencing in a study of T-cell memory formation after mild COVID-19. Many counts were recorded for this clonotype. Germline assignment: CDR1 MNHEY and CDR2 SMNVEV (reference sequence). Between the trimmed V and J ends, which lost 3 bases and 8 bases, there was a span of 5 bases. This CDR3 is built from 12 residues. From the 5' RACE reads, TCRdb called clonotypes with MiXCR, one entry per CDR3 protein. The sample yields about 350,000 distinct CDR3 sequences, approximately 13% seen once. The sequence came from a man between 18 and 35 years old who had mild COVID-19 (a few samples of this study predate the infection). Cell type and time point are not known. The chain carries TRBV27 and TRBJ1-6; D not resolved. Sequenced material: PBMCs or a T cell subset sorted from them (not recorded which). Written as DNA, the CDR3 is TGTGCCAGCAGTTTTTTTGATTCACCCCTCCACTTT. Translated, it gives CASSFFDSPLHF.